The clone carrying this T cell receptor (beta chain) was detected a few times. What it binds is not known. This entry belongs to a study of blood T cells in healthy people across ages. CDR3 length: 17 amino acids. Looked up from germline, CDR1 is SEHNR and CDR2 is FQNEAQ (reference sequence). Trimming took 5 bases from V and 0 from J; bases not matched to a gene: 9. Using a J-beta primer mix together with a sample-barcoded 5' primer, a second PCR was run for 7 to 11 cycles. Via MiXCR, TCRdb re-called the 5' RACE reads, giving one row per CDR3 protein. The profile shows some 1.8 million distinct CDR3 sequences, around 40% of them singletons. Isolating PBMCs gave at least 7 million of these cells per sample. The study's findings and limits: In long-lived donors, naive CD4+ cell counts and diversity exceeded those of aged donors. The unsorted PBMCs prevented any conclusive comparison of naive versus antigen-experienced cells. Observed TCR beta diversity per million T cells went down as age went up. This fall followed a roughly linear course with age.

The sequence was obtained from a human donor in good health. The chain couples TRBV7-9 to TRBJ2-1; the match to TRBD2 covers 8 bases. Sequencing was performed on blood. The CDR3 bases are TGTGCCAGCAGCCAGCCGGCGGGGGGCCGCTCCTACAATGAGCAGTTCTTC. This translates into CASSQPAGGRSYNEQFF.